Listed here is a single TCR beta chain. Trimming pared 6 bases from V and 0 bases from J, leaving 9 bases between. The CDR3 runs 13 residues. CDR1 SNHLY and CDR2 FYNNEI come from the germline V gene. Authors' data handling: The assay estimated nucleated cells by amplifying reference gene primers. TCRdb's table, derived via immunoSEQ multiplex PCR, lists solely in-frame clones and lacks some. For V, J and clone size, that table is used; D and trimming come from the DNA. The sample gives roughly 220,000 clones, around 84% of which show up once; 5.1% is in the top ten. This record comes from a study of blood T cell repertoires in COVID-19. Study at large: The study drew acute and convalescent COVID-19 samples from the United States, Italy and Spain. Sample material is recorded as cDNA or gDNA derived from T cells, B-cell-depleted T cells, or PBMCs.

The receptor comes from a woman aged 60-70 years who had recovered from COVID-19. The sample comprised peripheral blood. The chain recombines TRBV2 with TRBJ2-7; D is unclear. CDR3 bases: TGTGCCAGCAGGCCCAGAAACTCCTACGAGCAGTACTTC. This codes for CASRPRNSYEQYF.